This T cell receptor (beta chain) was observed in a study of CXCR3-negative and CXCR3-positive naive CD8 T cells. Study results and caveats: The study found CXCR3 expression partially decreased after cryopreservation and ran most assays on fresh PBMCs. Whereas both naive subsets had comparably high diversity, memory CD8+ cells had much lower diversity. When CXCR3-positive naive cells were set against CXCR3-negative naive cells, the former had more hydrophobic TRB CDR3s.

With around 310,000 cells each, the CD8+ T cell subsets were individually sorted in triplicate. Germline lookup yields CDR1 LNHNV and CDR2 YYDKDF (reference sequence). This CDR3 contains 13 residues. Through 5' RACE with UMI labels, the TRB cDNA libraries were prepared. One entry per CDR3 protein, without DNA, is what TCRdb gives after re-calling the 5' RACE reads. The ten most abundant clones cover 0.55% to 0.8% of a sample with more than 70,000 distinct CDR3 sequences. With regard to this clonotype: What it binds is not known.

The sequenced sample was naive CXCR3+ CD8+ T cells from blood. Sample subset: CD45RO-CCR7+CD27+CD95- naive CD8+ T cells expressing CXCR3 (TNR3+). The chain uses TRBV15 and TRBJ1-5; TCRdb calls TRBD1, which cannot be checked without DNA. The TCR comes from a human donor in good health. Some clones in this sample may be carry-over from other donors' samples. The CDR3 loop is CATSPGAGQPQHF.